This paragraph reports one T cell receptor (beta chain). Its antigen is not yet known. The input lacks base qualities; no much larger clone sits a single base away. Library preparation was by multiplex PCR. The sequencing machine was an Illumina HiSeq 4000. To build TCR beta libraries, CDR3 regions were amplified by Arm-PCR using iRepertoire HTBI primers. Gel purification was performed on PCR products prior to sequencing. The paper's data handling went like this. Gene usage analysis of CDR3 amino acid clonotypes used the 55 to 65 TRBV and some 13 TRBJ segments found across samples. Filtered high-quality paired reads were merged into contigs using COPE and FqMerger. BLAST was used to align contigs to the IMGT TRBV, TRBD and TRBJ reference genes, and CDR3 was defined following IMGT. Any clonotype with a frequency above 0.1% was counted as a highly expanded clone. Shannon entropy was used to measure repertoire diversity, and the Gini coefficient was used to measure V-J evenness. A clonotype was considered public if more than one individual shared it. The raw public reads went through TCRdb reprocessing: fastp at Q25, MiXCR clone calling, in-frame beta chains kept. Merged by CDR3 protein, the rows form single entries marked with the most common genes and DNA. TCRdb, rather than the study authors, made the V and J calls. This sample has around 510,000 distinct CDR3 sequences in its table, and around 21% of those were observed once. Less than 9% of the sample is in the top ten clones.

These data come from a study of regulatory T cells in long-lasting Graves disease (dated by TCRdb to 2020 to 2023). The study in broad terms: To count as having persistent Graves' disease, a patient had to have received antithyroid drug treatment for over 5 years with TSH receptor autoantibodies remaining persistently positive. Peripheral blood TCR sequencing and RNA sequencing compared persistent Graves' disease patients with newly diagnosed Graves' disease patients. The study was registered as a clinical trial and conducted in China. Antithyroid drugs had been taken for approximately ten years on average by persistent Graves' disease patients in the clinical cohort. A total of about 33 samples underwent TCR sequencing, from roughly 13 patients with persistent Graves' disease and 20 or so patients with newly diagnosed Graves' disease. Results and caveats for the whole study, not just this receptor: Persistent patients shared more public clonotypes among themselves (around 2,800) than newly diagnosed patients did (nearly 1,000). Persistent Graves' disease patients showed lower TCR Shannon entropy and fewer highly expanded clones than newly diagnosed patients, suggesting clonal expansion. Peripheral blood alone was examined, since thyroid tissue, which constituted the primary lesion, could not be accessed. TRBV28, TRBJ1-2 and TRBJ2-5 were preferentially used in persistent disease, while TRBV20-1 and TRBJ2-1 were favored in newly diagnosed disease. Only the TCR beta chain was sequenced and analyzed. The small sample size was acknowledged by the authors as a limitation that may reduce accuracy.

Counted from cysteine to phenylalanine, this CDR3 has 14 amino acids. Only the CDR3 region is kept as DNA, spanning 42 bases read in frame from base 1. Looking up the germline V gene yields CDR1 SGHRS and CDR2 YFSETQ. V loses 4 bases, J loses 2 bases, and the germline ends lie 12 bases apart. Sample time point, as interpreted from the label and publication: persistent/refractory GD, antithyroid drugs over 5 years with positive TRAb. RNA was extracted from PBMCs in TRIzol for both TCR sequencing and RNA sequencing. The diagnosis of Graves' disease followed American Thyroid Association guidelines. Patients were recruited from an endocrinology department in Xi'an, China. Each patient gave around 9.2 milliliters of peripheral blood, collected in an EDTA anticoagulant tube. PBMCs were isolated by Ficoll Paque Plus density gradient separation without further T cell sorting. An Agilent 2100 Bioanalyzer and agarose gel were used to check RNA quality, and a NanoDrop 2000 was used to measure RNA concentration.

This clonotype was obtained from a female donor with Graves disease. The chain uses TRBV5-1 and TRBJ2-5; a tentative D call is TRBD1 (5 bases match). The material sequenced was peripheral blood mononuclear cells (PBMCs), taken when the disease was refractory, from a patient treated with antithyroid drugs. The DNA sequence is given as TGCGCCAGCAGCATATACAGGAGACAAGAGACCCAGTACTTC. Its translation is CASSIYRRQETQYF. When the CDR3 is completed using the reference TRBV5-1 and TRBJ2-5 genes on either side, the full variable domain is KAGVTQTPRYLIKTRGQQVTLSCSPISGHRSVSWYQQTPGQGLQFLFEYFSETQRNKGNFPGRFSGRQFSNSRSEMNVSTLELGDSALYLCASSIYRRQETQYFGPGTRLLVL.